This paragraph covers one TCR beta chain sequence. The antigen remains unidentified. CDR3 size: 15 residues. The germline V gene encodes CDR1 KGHDR and CDR2 SFDVKD. J was trimmed by 6 bases and V by 5 bases; bases with no gene match: 6. The data belong to a study of T cells after yellow fever vaccination. Points from the study as a whole: Reappearance after the booster was observed for most primary-vaccination clones (about 96% CD4, over 70% CD8).

TCRdb redid the calling of the 5' RACE reads with MiXCR, one entry per CDR3 protein. The repertoire has 200,000 to 300,000 distinct CDR3 sequences, 10% to 15% of them found once; the top ten carry roughly 0.5%. Specimen: CD4+ T cells sorted from PBMCs, collected 45 days after the yellow fever booster vaccination. This chain links TRBV24-1 with TRBJ2-3, with 11 bases that match TRBD2. The sequence came from a man aged 30-40 years who received the YFV17D yellow fever vaccine. CDR3 nucleotides: TGTGCCACCAGTGGGACTAGCGGGCCGGGGGATACGCAGTATTTT. It specifies CATSGTSGPGDTQYF.